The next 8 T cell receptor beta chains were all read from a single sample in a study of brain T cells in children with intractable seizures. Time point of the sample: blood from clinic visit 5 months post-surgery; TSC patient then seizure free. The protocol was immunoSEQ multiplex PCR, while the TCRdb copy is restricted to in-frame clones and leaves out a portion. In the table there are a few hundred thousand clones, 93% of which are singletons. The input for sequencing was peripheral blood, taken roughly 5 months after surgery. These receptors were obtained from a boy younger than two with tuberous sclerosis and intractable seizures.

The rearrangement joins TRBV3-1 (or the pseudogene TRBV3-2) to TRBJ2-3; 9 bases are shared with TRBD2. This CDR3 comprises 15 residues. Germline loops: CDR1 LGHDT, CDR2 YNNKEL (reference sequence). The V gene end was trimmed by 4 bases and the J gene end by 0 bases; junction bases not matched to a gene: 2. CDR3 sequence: CASSPSGRSTDTQYF. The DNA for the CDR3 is TGTGCCAGCAGCCCCAGCGGGAGGAGCACAGATACGCAGTATTTT.

CDR3: CASSLPRDTQYF. As DNA, the CDR3 is TGTGCCAGCTCACTCCCTAGGGATACGCAGTATTTT. The chain combines TRBV18 with TRBJ2-3, with unresolved D. Per germline, CDR1 KGHSH and CDR2 LQKENI. This CDR3 is built from 12 residues. V lost 4 bases to trimming and J lost 6 bases, with 8 bases between them.

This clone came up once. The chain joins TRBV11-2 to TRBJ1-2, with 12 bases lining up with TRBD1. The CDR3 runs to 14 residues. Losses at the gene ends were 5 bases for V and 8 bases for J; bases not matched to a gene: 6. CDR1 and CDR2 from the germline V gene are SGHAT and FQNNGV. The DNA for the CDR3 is TGTGCCAGCAGCAGGGGACAGGGGGCAATCGGCTACACCTTC. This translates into CASSRGQGAIGYTF. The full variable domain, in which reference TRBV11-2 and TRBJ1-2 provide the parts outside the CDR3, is EAGVAQSPRYKIIEKRQSVAFWCNPISGHATLYWYQQILGQGPKLLIQFQNNGVVDDSQLPKDRFSAERLKGVDSTLKIQPAKLEDSAVYLCASSRGQGAIGYTFGSGTRLTVV.

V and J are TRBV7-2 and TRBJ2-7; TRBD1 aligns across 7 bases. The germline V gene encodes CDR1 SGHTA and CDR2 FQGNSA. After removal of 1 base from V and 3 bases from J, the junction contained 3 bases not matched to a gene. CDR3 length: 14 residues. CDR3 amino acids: CASSLVGQNYEQYF. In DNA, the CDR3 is TGTGCCAGCAGCTTAGTGGGACAGAACTACGAGCAGTACTTC.

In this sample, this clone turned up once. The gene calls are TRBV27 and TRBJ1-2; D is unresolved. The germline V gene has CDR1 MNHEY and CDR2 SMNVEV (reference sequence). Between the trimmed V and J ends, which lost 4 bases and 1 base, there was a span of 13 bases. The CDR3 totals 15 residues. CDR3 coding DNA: TGTGCCAGCAGTTCCCTGGACTTACATAACTATGGCTACACCTTC. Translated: CASSSLDLHNYGYTF.

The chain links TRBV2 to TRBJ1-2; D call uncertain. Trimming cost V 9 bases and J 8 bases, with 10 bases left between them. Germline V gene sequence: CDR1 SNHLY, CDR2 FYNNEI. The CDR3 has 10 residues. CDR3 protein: CARETTGYTF. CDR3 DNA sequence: TGTGCCAGAGAGACCACGGGCTACACCTTC.

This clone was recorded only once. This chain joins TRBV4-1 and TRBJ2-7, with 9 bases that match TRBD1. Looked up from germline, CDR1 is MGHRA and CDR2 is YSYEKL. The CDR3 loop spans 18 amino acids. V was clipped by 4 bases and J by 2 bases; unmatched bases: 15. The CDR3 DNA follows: TGCGCCAGCAGCCCCAAGTCGGTCCCGGACAGGGGCACCTACGAGCAGTACTTC. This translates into CASSPKSVPDRGTYEQYF.

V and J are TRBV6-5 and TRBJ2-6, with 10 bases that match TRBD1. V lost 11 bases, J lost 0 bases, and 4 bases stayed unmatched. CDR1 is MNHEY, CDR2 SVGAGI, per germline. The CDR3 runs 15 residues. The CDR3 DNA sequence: TGTGCCGGCCGACAGGGGGCCTCTGGGGCCAACGTCCTGACTTTC. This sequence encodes CAGRQGASGANVLTF.